This passage covers 18 T cell receptor beta chains from one sample sequenced in a study of blood T cell repertoires in COVID-19. Some clones are missing from TCRdb's copy, which holds only in-frame ones; the method was immunoSEQ multiplex PCR. The table records roughly 220,000 clones, around four fifths of them present only once. The sequenced sample was peripheral blood. These receptors were collected from a man younger than 40 with active or convalescent COVID-19.

This chain uses TRBV28 with TRBJ2-7, with 8 bases lining up with TRBD1. This CDR3 has 13 residues. CDR1 is MDHEN and CDR2 is SYDVKM in the germline V gene. With V trimmed by 7 bases and J by 3 bases, 5 bases remained unmatched. CDR3 bases: TGTGCCAGCAACCTCGGGACAGGCTACGAGCAGTACTTC. It codes for CASNLGTGYEQYF.

The genes are TRBV4-2 and TRBJ2-7; 11 bases are shared with TRBD2. The CDR3 length is 16 residues. In germline, CDR1 is LGHNA, CDR2 YNFKEQ. V trimming: 5 bases; J trimming: 3 bases; junction bases outside the gene matches: 9. Written as DNA, the CDR3 is TGTGCCAGCAGCTTAATAGCGGGGGGGCCCAACTACGAGCAGTACTTC. Residues: CASSLIAGGPNYEQYF.

A single count supports this clone. V and J are TRBV9 and TRBJ1-1; D remains ambiguous. The CDR3 runs to 13 residues. Trimming took off 1 base at V and 0 bases at J, with 4 bases between the two ends. The germline V gene has CDR1 SGDLS and CDR2 YYNGEE. CDR3 region: CASSVSMNTEAFF. CDR3 nucleotide sequence: TGTGCCAGCAGCGTAAGCATGAACACTGAAGCTTTCTTT. Full variable domain (missing parts from reference TRBV9 and TRBJ1-1): DSGVTQTPKHLITATGQRVTLRCSPRSGDLSVYWYQQSLDQGLQFLIQYYNGEERAKGNILERFSAQQFPDLHSELNLSSLELGDSALYFCASSVSMNTEAFFGQGTRLTVV.

This clone came up a few times. The chain combines TRBV28 with TRBJ2-1; D not resolved. The germline gives CDR1 MDHEN, CDR2 SYDVKM. V lost 4 bases, J lost 0 bases, and 10 bases lay in between. The CDR3 contains 15 residues. The CDR3 DNA follows: TGTGCCAGCAGTTCGCCCCTAAGCTCCTACAATGAGCAGTTCTTC. Its translation: CASSSPLSSYNEQFF.

In its sample, this clone was seen once. The rearrangement links TRBV11-2 to TRBJ2-6; perhaps TRBD1 as D (5 bases). Trimming took off 0 bases at V and 0 bases at J, with 9 bases between the two ends. From germline, CDR1 is SGHAT and CDR2 FQNNGV. This CDR3 is built from 17 residues. The CDR3 sequence is CASSLDARGSGANVLTF. The CDR3 DNA follows: TGTGCCAGCAGCTTAGATGCAAGGGGCTCTGGGGCCAACGTCCTGACTTTC.

The chain employs TRBV24-1 and TRBJ1-2, with D tentatively TRBD1 (6 bases). Germline CDR1 and CDR2: KGHDR and SFDVKD. Trimming shortened V by 0 bases and J by 8 bases, and 12 bases separated the two germline ends. The length of the CDR3 is 14 residues. The CDR3: CATSDLKQGAGYTF. DNA for the CDR3: TGTGCCACCAGTGATTTGAAACAGGGAGCGGGCTACACCTTC.

The sample holds a few counts of this clone. The rearrangement uses TRBV5-1 and TRBJ1-1; D is unresolved. The length of the CDR3 is 15 residues. Trimming left V 5 bases short and J 1 base short, with 15 bases between. Looked up from germline, CDR1 is SGHRS and CDR2 is YFSETQ. CDR3 loop: CASREVLSGNTEAFF. The CDR3 nucleotides are TGCGCCAGCAGGGAGGTTCTTTCAGGGAACACTGAAGCTTTCTTT. Together with reference TRBV5-1 and TRBJ1-1, the CDR3 gives the full variable domain: KAGVTQTPRYLIKTRGQQVTLSCSPISGHRSVSWYQQTPGQGLQFLFEYFSETQRNKGNFPGRFSGRQFSNSRSEMNVSTLELGDSALYLCASREVLSGNTEAFFGQGTRLTVV.

This chain connects TRBV29-1 to TRBJ2-3; 7 bases map to TRBD2. From germline, CDR1 is SQVTM and CDR2 ANQGSEA. Trimming removed 6 bases from V and 3 bases from J; junction bases left unmatched: 6. CDR3 length equals 13 residues. The CDR3 DNA sequence: TGCAGCGTCACCGGACTAGGGACAGATACGCAGTATTTT. Its translation is CSVTGLGTDTQYF.

There are a few counts of this clone. The rearrangement joins TRBV2 to TRBJ1-2; 9 bases align to TRBD1. CDR1 is SNHLY, CDR2 FYNNEI, per germline. V dropped 7 bases and J dropped 8; count of bases not matched to a gene: 8. The CDR3 is 13 residues long. CDR3 bases: TGTGCCAGCACCTCCGGGACAGGGCAAGGCTACACCTTC. Protein product: CASTSGTGQGYTF. Full variable domain (outside the CDR3, taken from reference TRBV2 and TRBJ1-2): EPEVTQTPSHQVTQMGQEVILRCVPISNHLYFYWYRQILGQKVEFLVSFYNNEISEKSEIFDDQFSVERPDGSNFTLKIRSTKLEDSAMYFCASTSGTGQGYTFGSGTRLTVV.

The genes are TRBV5-1 and TRBJ2-7; D perhaps matches TRBD2 (5 bases). The CDR3 length is 15 residues. The germline gives CDR1 SGHRS, CDR2 YFSETQ. The V end lost 1 base, the J end lost 5 bases, and 16 bases lay between the germline ends. The CDR3: CASSLFRGSIDEQYF. As DNA, the CDR3 is TGCGCCAGCAGCTTGTTCCGGGGAAGTATCGACGAGCAGTACTTC.

This chain links TRBV5-4 with TRBJ2-3; TRBD1 agrees at 11 bases. This CDR3 is built from 16 residues. Germline values: CDR1 SGHNT, CDR2 YYREEE (reference sequence). J was trimmed by 4 bases and V by 9 bases; bases with no gene match: 13. CDR3 loop: CAIYGRTGGISDTQYF. CDR3 DNA sequence: TGTGCCATATATGGGAGGACAGGGGGCATATCAGATACGCAGTATTTT.

The CDR3 nucleotides read TGCGCCAGCGGGACAGGGCGGGATTCACCCCTCCACTTT. Its translation is CASGTGRDSPLHF. The rearrangement links TRBV10-2 to TRBJ1-6, with 9 positions matching TRBD1. The junction had 4 bases not matched to a gene; V was cut back by 8 bases and J by 8 bases. Germline V gene lookup returns CDR1 WSHSY and CDR2 SAAADI. This CDR3 is built from 13 residues.

Concerning this clone: The germline gene is not matched at one end of the junction; a read error may be the cause. The chain couples TRBV6-5 to TRBJ1-1; 7 bases fit TRBD1. The CDR3 runs to 13 residues. CDR1 is MNHEY and CDR2 is SVGAGI in the germline V gene. The CDR3 loop is CASTQTGNAEAFF. The DNA for the CDR3 is TGTGCCAGCACCCAGACAGGGAACGCTGAAGCTTTCTTT.

CDR3 protein: CASSLEGSLDNEKLFF. In DNA form, the CDR3 reads TGCGCCAGCAGCTTGGAGGGGTCTCTTGATAATGAAAAACTGTTTTTT. The chain links TRBV5-1 to TRBJ1-4, with a tentative D call TRBD1 (5 bases). Germline assignment: CDR1 SGHRS and CDR2 YFSETQ. Trimming took off 0 bases at V and 4 bases at J, with 13 bases between the two ends. This CDR3 comprises 16 residues.

This clone appeared a single time. The J gene is TRBJ2-1, the V gene TRBV24-1, with TRBD2 identical over 7 bases. V was clipped by 5 bases and J by 5 bases; unmatched bases: 5. Germline V gene sequence: CDR1 KGHDR, CDR2 SFDVKD. The CDR3 is made up of 14 amino acids. The CDR3 DNA reads TGTGCCACCAGTGCCCCAGCGGGGAACAATGAGCAGTTCTTC. This translates into CATSAPAGNNEQFF.

This chain links TRBV7-8 with TRBJ1-1; D remains ambiguous. The CDR3 length is 15 residues. The ends were cut back, 2 bases at V and 1 base at J, with 11 bases in the middle. Germline values: CDR1 SGHVS, CDR2 FQNEAQ. CDR3 region: CASSLTRGQNTEAFF. The CDR3 DNA reads as TGTGCCAGCAGCTTAACTCGAGGGCAGAACACTGAAGCTTTCTTT.

This clone was counted once. The chain recombines TRBV5-6 with TRBJ1-1; D unresolved. Germline CDR1 is SGHDT and CDR2 is YYEEEE. V lost 0 bases to trimming and J lost 5 bases, with 5 bases between them. The CDR3 length is 12 residues. The CDR3 sequence: CASSLVTTEAFF. CDR3 bases: TGTGCCAGCAGCTTGGTAACAACTGAAGCTTTCTTT. Filled out from reference TRBV5-6 and TRBJ1-1, the complete variable domain reads DAGVTQSPTHLIKTRGQQVTLRCSPKSGHDTVSWYQQALGQGPQFIFQYYEEEERQRGNFPDRFSGHQFPNYSSELNVNALLLGDSALYLCASSLVTTEAFFGQGTRLTVV.

The genes are TRBV7-2 and TRBJ2-3, with D uncertain. This CDR3 has 10 residues. In germline, CDR1 is SGHTA, CDR2 FQGNSA. V was shortened by 5 bases and J by 8 bases, with 5 bases between the two germline ends. The CDR3 DNA reads as TGTGCCAGCAGCGGGCGTACGCAGTATTTT. It specifies CASSGRTQYF.